The text below deals with one T cell receptor beta chain. The clone's antigen remains unknown. Qualities for individual bases were not recorded, and no much larger clone is one base off. The data were taken from a study of shared clonotypes between healthy human individuals (dated by TCRdb to the early 2020s). In the study overall: Two women and a few men aged 18 to 49 years were included in the cohort. Per donor, leukapheresis produced somewhere between about 0.94 and 9 billion PBMCs. For each donor, three plates each were used for CD4 naive and CD4 memory, two plates were used for CD8 naive, and one plate was used for CD8 memory. To estimate repertoire size and how much clonotype sharing occurs between individuals, the study deeply sequenced the blood TCR repertoires of about five healthy adults. To increase sequencing depth and limit assay-specific biases, different laboratories used diverse techniques to prepare libraries and sequence TCR repertoires.

Deletion took 5 bases off V and 0 bases off J, with a span of 13 bases between the germline ends. CDR1 and CDR2 are drawn from the germline V gene: SGHTS, YDEGEE. From its cysteine to its phenylalanine, the CDR3 spans 15 amino acids. The only DNA kept is the CDR3, 45 bases in frame from the first base. Findings and caveats that apply to the study as a whole: The small number of donors limited the genetic and exposure-history diversity represented. Estimated clonotype richness was generally larger for naive than for memory subsets. Across four donors, about 4.5% of naive CD4, roughly 3.8% of naive CD8, under 2.5% of memory CD4, and approximately 0.42% of memory CD8 clonotypes were shared. Compared with non-shared clonotypes, clonotypes shared by all four sorted-subset donors had higher generation probabilities. Sampling was restricted to blood, and TCR repertoires in tissues likely differ from the TCR repertoires found in blood. Rarefaction of sorted-subset datasets indicated incomplete sequencing despite the large sequencing depth. Pairwise subsampling indicated that sequencing depth was expected to affect the degree of clonotype sharing among donors.

Using the deep immunoSEQ assay, multiplex PCR amplified TCR CDR3 regions from genomic DNA. Genomic DNA extracted from each cell subset was distributed evenly over all wells of several immunoSEQ 96-well plates, and each plate served as one replicate. For sorted subsets, about 0.2 ug genomic DNA, equal to tens of thousands of T cell genomes, was loaded into each replicate PCR. The purified libraries were quantified using a Qubit 3.0 fluorometer, sized with a Bioanalyzer 2100, and then quantified again using the KAPA Library Quantification kit. Every immunoSEQ 96-well plate was sequenced on a dedicated single-read 150-cycle Illumina NextSeq 550 flow cell. The paper's processing steps were these. Because the immunoSEQ output held only junctional sequences and lacked quality scores, the filtering could not match the filtering applied to full-length reads. Sequences were annotated with PyIR, a Python wrapper for IgBLAST v1.9, and V/J genes and CDR3 were assigned using IMGT germline references. Reads were filtered out if the reads had weak V/J assignments (E-value above 1e-6), no CDR3, stop codons, out-of-frame junctions, or ambiguous translated residues. A V3J clonotype was defined by an identical inferred V gene, J gene, and CDR3 amino acid sequence. The percentage overlap between two repertoires was calculated by dividing the number of shared unique clonotypes by the size of the smaller repertoire. Repertoire richness was assessed with RTK rarefaction, the Chao1 estimator, and Recon v2.1 estimates of unobserved clonotypes. OLGA was used to compute generation probabilities for all TCRbeta clonotypes that the gDNA method yielded from a handful of donors. Entries here come from immuneACCESS through TCRdb and include only in-frame sequences with V and J called. Some clones fail to appear in such tables; in the studies checked, an unresolved V gene covers under half of the shortfall, and the cause of the remainder is unknown. V and J calls and clone size are given by that table; D and trimming were obtained from the DNA. A total of some 2,500,000 clones appear in this sample, about nine tenths of them only once. The ten most abundant clones make up about 0.41% of the sample.

Healthy HIV-negative adults with no recently reported acute infections or vaccinations were included as donors. All donors were Caucasian adults living in Nashville, Tennessee, USA. Magnetic negative selection was used to enrich CD4+ T cells, after which naive cells were positively selected on CD45RA and the negative fraction became the memory subset. Blood was obtained by leukapheresis, after which PBMCs were separated by Ficoll-Histopaque density gradient centrifugation and cryopreserved in liquid nitrogen vapor phase. Analytical flow cytometry was used to check the purity and quantity of each magnetically sorted T cell population. Each sorted fraction had its genomic DNA isolated and then quantified by UV absorbance on a Nanodrop 2000c.

The sequence is built from TRBV5-8 and TRBJ2-3, with no confident D gene call. Sequencing used naive CD4+ T cells from PBMCs. The cell subset or site label on this specimen signifies: CD45RA+ positively selected. This TCR was sampled from a young man in good health. Some clones in this sample may be carry-over from other donors' samples. The CDR3 protein is CASRQLGYSTDTQYF. The sequenced DNA: TGTGCCAGCAGACAGCTGGGGTATAGCACAGATACGCAGTATTTT. With the portions outside the CDR3 filled from the reference TRBV5-8 and TRBJ2-3 genes, the complete variable region becomes EAGVTQSPTHLIKTRGQQATLRCSPISGHTSVYWYQQALGLGLQFLLWYDEGEERNRGNFPPRFSGRQFPNYSSELNVNALELEDSALYLCASRQLGYSTDTQYFGPGTRLTVL.